Below, 5 T cell receptor beta chains from the same sample are listed, as sequenced in a study of early T cells in non-severe SARS-CoV-2 infection. TCRdb analysed the 5' RACE reads with MiXCR anew, one entry per CDR3 protein. The sample shows some 52,000 distinct CDR3 sequences, 6.5% to 9% of them seen only once. Sequenced material: whole blood. The origin of the receptors is an adult who was a healthcare worker with PCR-confirmed SARS-CoV-2 infection or an uninfected control (not recorded which).

The rearrangement uses TRBV20-1 and TRBJ1-6; a weak D match, TRBD1 (5 bases). CDR3 length: 15 residues. Trimming shortened V by 6 bases and J by 5 bases, and 17 bases separated the two germline ends. The V gene's germline CDR1 is DFQATT and CDR2 SNEGSKA (reference sequence). CDR3 in DNA: TGCAGTGCCCGTGGTGCGGTCAGGGATAATTCACCCCTCCACTTT. It yields the protein CSARGAVRDNSPLHF.

The table lists this clonotype with many counts. V is TRBV12-3 or TRBV12-4 and J is TRBJ2-1; 9 bases are a match to TRBD2. This CDR3 has 16 amino acids. V lost 5 bases to trimming and J lost 9 bases; unmatched junction nucleotides: 14. In nucleotides, the CDR3 is TGTGCCAGCAGTCCCTGGTGGCGGGAGGGCCGGGGTGAGCAGTTCTTC. It translates to CASSPWWREGRGEQFF.

Only a few counts were recorded for this clonotype. The J gene is TRBJ2-3, the V gene TRBV5-4; D may be TRBD2 (5 bases). This CDR3 is built from 13 residues. Trimming pared 7 bases from V and 3 bases from J, leaving 12 bases between. Germline values: CDR1 SGHNT, CDR2 YYREEE (reference sequence). Here the CDR3 reads CASRERSTDTQYF. The DNA of the CDR3 is TGTGCCAGCCGAGAGCGGTCTACAGATACGCAGTATTTT.

The table lists this clonotype with a few counts. The J gene is TRBJ1-3, the V gene TRBV13; D gene uncertain. The CDR3 covers 13 residues. V lost 5 bases, J lost 4 bases, and 9 bases lay in between. Germline V gives CDR1 PRHDT, CDR2 FYEKMQ (reference sequence). CDR3 in amino acids: CASSPDSGNTIYF. The CDR3 DNA sequence: TGTGCCAGCAGCCCTGACTCGGGAAACACCATATATTTT.

V gene TRBV20-1 combines with J gene TRBJ2-1, with 8 positions matching TRBD1. V was clipped by 5 bases and J by 10 bases; unmatched bases: 4. The CDR3 spans 11 residues. The germline CDR1 and CDR2 sequences are DFQATT and SNEGSKA (reference sequence). The CDR3 DNA follows: TGCAGTGCTGACAGGGGTTGGGAGCAGTTCTTC. Amino acid sequence: CSADRGWEQFF.